The present T cell receptor (beta chain) was sequenced within a study of identical twins. Every donor was a healthy Caucasian. General study points: Fewer insertions characterized abundant cord blood beta clonotypes, whereas memory repertoires showed none. Low generation probability was overrepresented in out-of-frame alpha sequences shared by twins.

This clonotype showed up just a few times. As yet, its antigen is unknown. The CDR3 is 17 amino acids. V lost 8 bases, J lost 0 bases, and 8 bases stayed unmatched. The germline CDR1 and CDR2 sequences are PRHDT and FYEKMQ (reference sequence). Template switching (which added a universal primer site) was used, and cDNA carried unique molecular identifiers. TCRdb reprocessed the 5' RACE reads with MiXCR, giving one entry per CDR3 protein. Of about 220,000 distinct CDR3 sequences in the sample, roughly 7.1% were seen once. These data are also associated with another study on T cells expressing NK-cell markers.

This sequence joins TRBV13 and TRBJ2-1; 12 nucleotides align to TRBD2. The receptor was derived from a woman aged 18-29 years in good health. The specimen sequenced was CD8+ T cells sorted from blood. Here the CDR3 reads CASFGTSGLGSYNEQFF. CDR3 nucleotide sequence: TGTGCCAGCTTTGGGACTAGCGGGTTAGGCTCCTACAATGAGCAGTTCTTC.